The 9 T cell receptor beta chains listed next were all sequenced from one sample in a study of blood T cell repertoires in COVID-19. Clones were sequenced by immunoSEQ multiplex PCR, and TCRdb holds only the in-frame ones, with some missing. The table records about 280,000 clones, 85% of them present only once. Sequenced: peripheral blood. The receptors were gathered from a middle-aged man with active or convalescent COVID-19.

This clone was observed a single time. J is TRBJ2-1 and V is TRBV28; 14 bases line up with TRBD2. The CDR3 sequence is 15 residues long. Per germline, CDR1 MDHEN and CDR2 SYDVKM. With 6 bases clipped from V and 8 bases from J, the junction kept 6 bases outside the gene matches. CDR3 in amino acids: CASSPGTSGSYEQFF. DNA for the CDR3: TGTGCCAGCAGCCCTGGGACTAGCGGGAGCTATGAGCAGTTCTTC. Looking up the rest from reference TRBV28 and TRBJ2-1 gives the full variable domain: DVKVTQSSRYLVKRTGEKVFLECVQDMDHENMFWYRQDPGLGLRLIYFSYDVKMKEKGDIPEGYSVSREKKERFSLILESASTNQTSMYLCASSPGTSGSYEQFFGPGTRLTVL.

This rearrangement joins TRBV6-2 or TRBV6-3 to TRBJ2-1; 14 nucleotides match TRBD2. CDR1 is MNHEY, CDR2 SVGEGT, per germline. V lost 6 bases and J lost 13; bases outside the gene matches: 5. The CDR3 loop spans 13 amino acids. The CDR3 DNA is TGTGCCAGCAGCCCGGGACTAGCGGGAGCCCAGTTCTTC. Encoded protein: CASSPGLAGAQFF.

The CDR3 is CASSQGGNTEAFF. Here the CDR3 DNA reads TGTGCCAGCAGCCAGGGGGGGAACACTGAAGCTTTCTTT. The V call is TRBV4-2, the J call TRBJ1-1; a weak D match, TRBD1 (5 bases). The CDR3 runs 13 residues. From germline, CDR1 is LGHNA and CDR2 YNFKEQ. Trimming removed 3 bases from V and 1 base from J, with 6 bases in between.

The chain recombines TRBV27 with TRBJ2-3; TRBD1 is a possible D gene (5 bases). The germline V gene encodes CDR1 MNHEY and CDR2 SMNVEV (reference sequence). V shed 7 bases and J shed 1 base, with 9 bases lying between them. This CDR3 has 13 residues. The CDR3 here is CASTKTGTDTQYF. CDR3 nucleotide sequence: TGTGCCAGCACCAAGACAGGCACAGATACGCAGTATTTT.

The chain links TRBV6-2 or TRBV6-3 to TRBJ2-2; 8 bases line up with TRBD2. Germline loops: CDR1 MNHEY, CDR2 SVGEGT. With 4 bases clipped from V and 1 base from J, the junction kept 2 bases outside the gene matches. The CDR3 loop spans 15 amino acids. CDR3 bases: TGTGCCAGCAGTTTGAGCGGGAGGAACACCGGGGAGCTGTTTTTT. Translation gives CASSLSGRNTGELFF.

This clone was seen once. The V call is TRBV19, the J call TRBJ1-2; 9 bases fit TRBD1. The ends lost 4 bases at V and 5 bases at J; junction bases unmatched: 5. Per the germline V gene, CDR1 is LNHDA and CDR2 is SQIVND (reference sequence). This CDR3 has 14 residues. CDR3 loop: CASSTQQGAYGYTF. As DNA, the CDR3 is TGTGCCAGTAGTACCCAACAGGGGGCTTATGGCTACACCTTC.

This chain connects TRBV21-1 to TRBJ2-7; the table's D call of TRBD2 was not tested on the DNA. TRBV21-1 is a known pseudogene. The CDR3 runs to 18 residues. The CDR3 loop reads CASSKRGLAGDRAYEQYF. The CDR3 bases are TGTGCCAGCAGCAAAAGGGGACTAGCGGGAGATCGGGCTTACGAGCAGTACTTC.

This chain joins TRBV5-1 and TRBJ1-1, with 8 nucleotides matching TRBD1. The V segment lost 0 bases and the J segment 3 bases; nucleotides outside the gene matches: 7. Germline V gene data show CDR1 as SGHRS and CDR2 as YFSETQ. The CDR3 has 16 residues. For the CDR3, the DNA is TGCGCCAGCAGCTTGGGGACAGGGAATATGGACACTGAAGCTTTCTTT. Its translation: CASSLGTGNMDTEAFF.

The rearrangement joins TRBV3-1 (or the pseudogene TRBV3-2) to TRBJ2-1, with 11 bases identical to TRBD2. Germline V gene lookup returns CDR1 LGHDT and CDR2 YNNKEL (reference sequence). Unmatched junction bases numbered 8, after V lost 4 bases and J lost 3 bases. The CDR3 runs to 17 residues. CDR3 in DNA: TGTGCCAGCAGCCTCTCGGGACTAGCGGACCACTACAATGAGCAGTTCTTC. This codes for CASSLSGLADHYNEQFF.